This entry features one TCR beta chain sequence. What it binds is unknown. The sample originates from a study of vaccination effects on CD4 cells after COVID-19. Germline CDR1 reads SNHLY; CDR2 reads FYNNEI. V was trimmed by 4 bases and J by 7 bases, leaving 8 bases between them. The CDR3 sequence is 12 residues long. Sequencing used immunoSEQ multiplex PCR; TCRdb keeps in-frame clones, though not all of them. Of tens of thousands of clones in the sample, approximately 60% were seen once. With the ViraFEST assay, the study expanded antigen-specific CD4+ T cells using viral peptide pools, then sequenced them. Culturing for around 10 days preceded CD4+ T cell isolation. Participants were vaccinated with two doses of either the BNT162b2 or mRNA-1273 vaccine. Absence of prior SARS-CoV-2 infection characterized the vaccine recipients, who showed negative nucleocapsid antibodies. On both days 3 and 7, half of the culture medium was replaced with IL-2 medium.

The receptor's source is a human donor who received a COVID-19 vaccine. This chain joins TRBV2 and TRBJ2-1; D is ambiguous. This specimen consisted of CD4+ T cells from PBMCs cultured with SARS-CoV-2 spike peptides, obtained after COVID-19 vaccination. The CDR3 spells CASSAHMNEQFF. As DNA, the CDR3 is TGTGCCAGCAGTGCCCACATGAATGAGCAGTTCTTC.